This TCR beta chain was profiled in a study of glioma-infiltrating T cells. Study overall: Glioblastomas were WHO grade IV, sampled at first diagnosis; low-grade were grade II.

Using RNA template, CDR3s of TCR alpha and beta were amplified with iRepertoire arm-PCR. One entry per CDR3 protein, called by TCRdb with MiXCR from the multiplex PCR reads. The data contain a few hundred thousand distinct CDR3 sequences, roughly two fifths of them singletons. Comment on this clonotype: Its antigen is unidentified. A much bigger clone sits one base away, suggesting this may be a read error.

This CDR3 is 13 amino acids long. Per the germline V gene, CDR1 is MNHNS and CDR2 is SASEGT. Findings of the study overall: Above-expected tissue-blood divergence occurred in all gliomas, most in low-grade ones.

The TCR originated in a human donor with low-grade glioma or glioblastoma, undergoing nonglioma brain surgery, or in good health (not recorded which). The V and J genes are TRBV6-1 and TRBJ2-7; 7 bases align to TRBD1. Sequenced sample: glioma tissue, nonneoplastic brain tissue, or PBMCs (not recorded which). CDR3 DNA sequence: TGTGCCACCAGTGAACAGGGGTCCTACGAGCAGTACTTC. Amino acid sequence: CATSEQGSYEQYF.